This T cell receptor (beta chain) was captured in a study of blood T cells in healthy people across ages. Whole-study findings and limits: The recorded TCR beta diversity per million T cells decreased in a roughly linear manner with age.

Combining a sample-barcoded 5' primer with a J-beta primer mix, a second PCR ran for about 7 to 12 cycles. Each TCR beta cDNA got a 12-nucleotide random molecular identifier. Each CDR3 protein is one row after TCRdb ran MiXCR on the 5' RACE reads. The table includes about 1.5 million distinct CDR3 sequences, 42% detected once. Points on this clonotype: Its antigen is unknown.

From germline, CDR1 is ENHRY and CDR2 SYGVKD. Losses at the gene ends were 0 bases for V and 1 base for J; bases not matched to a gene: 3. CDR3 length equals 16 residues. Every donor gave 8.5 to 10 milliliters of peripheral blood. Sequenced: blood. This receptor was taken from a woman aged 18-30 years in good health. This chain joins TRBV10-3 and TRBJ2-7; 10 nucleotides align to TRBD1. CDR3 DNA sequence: TGTGCCATCAGTGAGTCGCCGGGACAGGGGTCCTACGAGCAGTACTTC. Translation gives CAISESPGQGSYEQYF.